Listed below are T cell receptor beta chains from one sample, sequenced in a study of identical twins. MiXCR, run by TCRdb on the 5' RACE reads, gives a single entry per CDR3 protein. The sample contains 200,000 to 300,000 distinct CDR3 sequences, 9.5% to 15% of which appear only once. The sample also formed part of further work on yellow fever vaccine responses in identical twins.

The source material was memory (CD45RO+) T cells sorted from blood. These receptors came from a woman aged 18-30 years in good health. The CDR3 runs from the conserved cysteine through the conserved F or W. The order of the fields is clone size, V gene, J gene, CDR3 length, D gene, CDR3 DNA, CDR3 protein. The D gene is left open where the match is weak. Size values are once, few and many counts, or a class for expanded clones, and some rows have none.

size: many
V: TRBV6-5
J: TRBJ2-3
length: 14
D: .
DNA: TGTGCCAGCAGCCGCTCCTACAGCACAGATACGCAGTATTTT
CDR3: CASSRSYSTDTQYF

size: once
V: TRBV7-9
J: TRBJ2-1
length: 15
D: TRBD2
DNA: TGTGCCAGCAGCTTAGCCGGACTAGCGTCACATGAGCAGTTCTTC
CDR3: CASSLAGLASHEQFF

size: many
V: TRBV29-1
J: TRBJ1-1
length: 13
D: .
DNA: TGCAGCGTTGTCCCGGACGGCAAGACTGAAGCTTTCTTT
CDR3: CSVVPDGKTEAFF

size: many
V: TRBV5-1
J: TRBJ2-1
length: 16
D: .
DNA: TGCGCCAGCAGCTTGCGGACAGCGAGCTCCTACAATGAGCAGTTCTTC
CDR3: CASSLRTASSYNEQFF

size: many
V: TRBV7-8
J: TRBJ2-5
length: 15
D: .
DNA: TGTGCCAGCAGGATTCGGACGGAGCTCGGGAAGACCCAGTACTTC
CDR3: CASRIRTELGKTQYF

size: .
V: TRBV12-3/TRBV12-4
J: TRBJ2-5
length: 12
D: .
DNA: TGTGCCAGCAGTTACCTTCAAGAGACCCAGTACTTC
CDR3: CASSYLQETQYF

size: many
V: TRBV24-1
J: TRBJ2-2
length: 12
D: .
DNA: TGTGCCACCAGTGGGCGCCCCGGGGAGCTGTTTTTT
CDR3: CATSGRPGELFF

size: .
V: TRBV20-1
J: TRBJ1-5
length: 13
D: TRBD1
DNA: TGCAGTGCTGTACAGGGGAGCAATCAGCCCCAGCATTTT
CDR3: CSAVQGSNQPQHF

size: .
V: TRBV7-7
J: TRBJ2-7
length: 14
D: .
DNA: TGTGCTAGCAGCTTTCGTAACTTCACCTACGAGCAGTACTTC
CDR3: CASSFRNFTYEQYF

size: few
V: TRBV20-1
J: TRBJ2-1
length: 14
D: TRBD2
DNA: TGCAGTGCTCAGCTAGCGGGGGGCCTCAATGAGCAGTTCTTC
CDR3: CSAQLAGGLNEQFF

size: .
V: TRBV3-1
J: TRBJ2-5
length: 15
D: .
DNA: TGTGCCAGCACCAAGCCGGGACTGGGGAGGGAGACCCAGTACTTC
CDR3: CASTKPGLGRETQYF

size: .
V: TRBV27
J: TRBJ2-2
length: 14
D: TRBD2
DNA: TGTGCCAGCACCATAGCGGGGTACACCGGGGAGCTGTTTTTT
CDR3: CASTIAGYTGELFF

size: .
V: TRBV15
J: TRBJ2-3
length: 15
D: .
DNA: TGTGCCACCAGCAGAGACAGGGTTAGCACAGATACGCAGTATTTT
CDR3: CATSRDRVSTDTQYF

size: few
V: TRBV30
J: TRBJ2-7
length: 12
D: .
DNA: TGTGCCTGGGACGGTGATTTTGACGAGCAGTACTTC
CDR3: CAWDGDFDEQYF

size: few
V: TRBV7-6
J: TRBJ2-1
length: 13
D: TRBD1
DNA: TGTGCCAGCAGGCCGGGACAGGGGAATGAGCAGTTCTTC
CDR3: CASRPGQGNEQFF

size: .
V: TRBV6-1
J: TRBJ2-7
length: 15
D: .
DNA: TGTGCCAGCAGTCCAACAGGGCCAAGCTCCTACGAGCAGTACTTC
CDR3: CASSPTGPSSYEQYF

size: many
V: TRBV27
J: TRBJ2-7
length: 15
D: TRBD2
DNA: TGTGCCAGCAGTAAGAAGCTAGCGGGGAGGGGCGAGCAGTACTTC
CDR3: CASSKKLAGRGEQYF

size: few
V: TRBV28
J: TRBJ2-1
length: 18
D: TRBD2
DNA: TGTGCCAGCAGTCCGGGACTAGCGGGAGCGCGGTTTAGCAATGAGCAGTTCTTC
CDR3: CASSPGLAGARFSNEQFF